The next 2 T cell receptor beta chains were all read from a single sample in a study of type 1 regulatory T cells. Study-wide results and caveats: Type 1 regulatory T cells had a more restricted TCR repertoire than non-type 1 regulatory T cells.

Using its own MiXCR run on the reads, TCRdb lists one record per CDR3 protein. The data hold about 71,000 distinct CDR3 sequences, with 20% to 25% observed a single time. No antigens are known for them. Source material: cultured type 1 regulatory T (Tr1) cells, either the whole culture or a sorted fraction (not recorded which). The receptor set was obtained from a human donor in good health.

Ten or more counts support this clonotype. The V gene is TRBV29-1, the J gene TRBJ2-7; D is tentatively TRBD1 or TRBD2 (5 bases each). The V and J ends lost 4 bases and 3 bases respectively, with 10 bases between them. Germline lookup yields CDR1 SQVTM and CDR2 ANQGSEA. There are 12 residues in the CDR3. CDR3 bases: TGCAGCGTTGGGGGGACGGGCTACGAGCAGTACTTC. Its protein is CSVGGTGYEQYF.

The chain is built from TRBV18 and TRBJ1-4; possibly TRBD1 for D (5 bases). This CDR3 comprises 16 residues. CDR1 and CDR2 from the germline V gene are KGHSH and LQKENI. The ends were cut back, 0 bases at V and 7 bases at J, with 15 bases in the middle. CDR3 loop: CASSPPEVRGFEKLFF. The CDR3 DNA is TGTGCCAGCTCACCACCGGAGGTTCGGGGGTTTGAAAAACTGTTTTTT.